This T cell receptor beta chain comes out of a study of blood T cell repertoires in COVID-19. Trimming removed 0 bases at V and 1 base at J, with 6 bases between. This CDR3 contains 13 residues. The germline CDR1 and CDR2 sequences are SQVTM and ANQGSEA. The age range of participants was 18 to 89 years, with residence in about two dozen US areas. Cohort placement rested on clinical history that participants reported themselves. Using immunoSEQ multiplex PCR, the repertoire was profiled, and TCRdb retains in-frame clones only, with some absent. Among 400,000 or so clones listed, about 90% were seen once.

The chain carries TRBV29-1 and TRBJ1-1; TRBD1 is a possible D gene (5 bases). The specimen was PBMCs or T cells enriched from blood (not recorded which). The receptor's source is a young man who had recovered from COVID-19. The CDR3 DNA follows: TGCAGCGTTGAAGATACAGGGAACACTGAAGCTTTCTTT. Encoded protein: CSVEDTGNTEAFF.